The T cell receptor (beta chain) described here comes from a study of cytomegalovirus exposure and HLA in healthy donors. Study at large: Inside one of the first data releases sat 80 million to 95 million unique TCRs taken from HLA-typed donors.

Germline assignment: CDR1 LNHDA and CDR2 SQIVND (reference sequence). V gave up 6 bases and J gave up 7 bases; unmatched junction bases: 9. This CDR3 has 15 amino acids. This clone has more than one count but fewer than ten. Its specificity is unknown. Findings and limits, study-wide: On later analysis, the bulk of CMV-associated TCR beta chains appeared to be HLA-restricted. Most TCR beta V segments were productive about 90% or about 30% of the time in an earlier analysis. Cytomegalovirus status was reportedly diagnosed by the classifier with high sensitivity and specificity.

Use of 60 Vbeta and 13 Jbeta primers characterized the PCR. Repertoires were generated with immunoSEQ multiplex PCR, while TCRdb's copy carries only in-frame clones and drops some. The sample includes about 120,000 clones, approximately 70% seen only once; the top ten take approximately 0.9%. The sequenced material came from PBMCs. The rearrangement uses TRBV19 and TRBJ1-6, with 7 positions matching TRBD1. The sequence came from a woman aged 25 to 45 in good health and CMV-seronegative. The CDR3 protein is CASRLIDRENSPLHF. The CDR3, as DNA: TGTGCCAGTAGGCTGATTGACAGGGAAAATTCACCCCTCCACTTT.